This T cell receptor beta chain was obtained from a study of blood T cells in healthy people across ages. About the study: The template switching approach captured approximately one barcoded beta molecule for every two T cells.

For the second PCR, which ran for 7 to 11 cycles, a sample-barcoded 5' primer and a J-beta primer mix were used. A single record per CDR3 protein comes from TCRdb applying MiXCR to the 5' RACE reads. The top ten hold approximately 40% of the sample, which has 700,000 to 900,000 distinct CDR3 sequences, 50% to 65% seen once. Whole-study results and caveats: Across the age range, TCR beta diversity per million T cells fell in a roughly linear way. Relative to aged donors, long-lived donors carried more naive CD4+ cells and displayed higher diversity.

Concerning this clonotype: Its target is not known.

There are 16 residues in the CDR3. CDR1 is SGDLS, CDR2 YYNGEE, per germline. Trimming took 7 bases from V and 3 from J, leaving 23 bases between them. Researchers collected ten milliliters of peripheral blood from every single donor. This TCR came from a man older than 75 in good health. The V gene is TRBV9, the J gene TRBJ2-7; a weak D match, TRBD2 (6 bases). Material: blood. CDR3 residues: CASGGFLRAPNYEQYF. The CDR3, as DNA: TGTGCCAGCGGGGGGTTTTTGAGGGCGCCAAACTACGAGCAGTACTTC. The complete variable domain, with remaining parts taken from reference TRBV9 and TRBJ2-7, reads DSGVTQTPKHLITATGQRVTLRCSPRSGDLSVYWYQQSLDQGLQFLIQYYNGEERAKGNILERFSAQQFPDLHSELNLSSLELGDSALYFCASGGFLRAPNYEQYFGPGTRLTVT.